A single sample gave rise to the 29 T cell receptor beta chains below, sequenced in a study of identical twins. TCRdb re-called the 5' RACE reads through MiXCR, storing one row per CDR3 protein. In the table there are fewer than 800,000 distinct CDR3 sequences, around 7.4% of which are singletons. The sample was also linked to a second study, of yellow fever vaccine responses in identical twins.

The specimen sequenced was PBMCs. Every receptor here comes from a woman aged 18 to 35 in good health.

The J gene is TRBJ1-5, the V gene TRBV20-1; TRBD1 matches 8 bases. The germline CDR1 and CDR2 sequences are DFQATT and SNEGSKA (reference sequence). V dropped 0 bases and J dropped 9; count of bases not matched to a gene: 13. The CDR3 loop spans 16 amino acids. This CDR3 reads CSARDPGQDPARPQHF. The CDR3 DNA follows: TGCAGTGCTAGAGACCCGGGACAGGACCCTGCTCGGCCCCAGCATTTT.

This clonotype was seen repeatedly, ten times or more. The CDR3 here is CASSQAQNNSPLHF. CDR3 DNA sequence: TGCGCCAGCAGCCAAGCTCAGAATAATTCACCCCTCCACTTT. The chain carries TRBV4-1 and TRBJ1-6, with D unresolved. This CDR3 region has 14 residues. Trimming removed 1 base from V and 5 bases from J, with 6 bases in between. Germline CDR1 is MGHRA and CDR2 is YSYEKL.

CDR3 bases: TGTGCCACCACACCCTCTATGGGAGCCTACAATGAGCAGTTCTTC. Its translation: CATTPSMGAYNEQFF. The V and J genes are TRBV15 and TRBJ2-1, with D possibly matching TRBD2 (5 bases). Germline V lookup: CDR1 LNHNV, CDR2 YYDKDF (reference sequence). Trimming took off 7 bases at V and 2 bases at J, with 15 bases between the two ends. The CDR3 is 15 amino acids.

In this sample, this clonotype turned up many times. V and J are TRBV6-5 and TRBJ2-4; the D gene is possibly TRBD1 (5 bases). Between the trimmed V and J ends, which lost 5 bases and 6 bases, there was a span of 5 bases. The germline V gene encodes CDR1 MNHEY and CDR2 SVGAGI. This CDR3 region has 11 residues. The CDR3 sequence: CASSQGNIQYF. The CDR3 DNA reads TGTGCCAGCAGTCAGGGAAACATTCAGTACTTC.

This rearrangement joins TRBV7-9 to TRBJ2-2, with 8 bases aligning to TRBD1. Germline V gives CDR1 SEHNR, CDR2 FQNEAQ (reference sequence). The CDR3 is made up of 16 amino acids. V shed 2 bases, J shed 2 bases, and the junction held 4 bases outside the gene matches. The CDR3 region is CASSLFAGGNTGELFF. CDR3 nucleotides: TGTGCCAGCAGCTTATTCGCAGGGGGCAACACCGGGGAGCTGTTTTTT.

The V call is TRBV7-6, the J call TRBJ2-1, with D perhaps TRBD2 (5 bases). V shed 0 bases and J shed 10 bases, with 13 bases lying between them. Germline V gene sequence: CDR1 SGHVS, CDR2 FNYEAQ. The CDR3 is made up of 14 amino acids. The chain's CDR3 is CASSLAGGGGEQFF. CDR3 sequence (DNA): TGTGCCAGCAGCTTAGCGGGTGGAGGAGGCGAGCAGTTCTTC.

V usage is TRBV10-3 and J usage is TRBJ2-6; D is unclear. Per the germline V gene, CDR1 is ENHRY and CDR2 is SYGVKD. The germline V and J ends were trimmed by 8 bases and 0 bases, with 5 bases remaining between them. The CDR3 runs 13 residues. CDR3 protein: CAIRPSGANVLTF. The DNA of the CDR3 is TGTGCCATCCGCCCCTCTGGGGCCAACGTCCTGACTTTC.

The chain uses TRBV11-2 and TRBJ2-3, with D possibly TRBD1 on 6 matching bases. Germline assignment: CDR1 SGHAT and CDR2 FQNNGV. V was clipped by 1 base and J by 1 base, with 12 bases between them. The CDR3 consists of 16 residues. CDR3 sequence: CASSLGSQGRTDTQYF. The CDR3 DNA is TGTGCCAGCAGCTTAGGGTCCCAGGGGCGCACAGATACGCAGTATTTT.

This clonotype was recorded at least ten times. This chain uses TRBV7-9 with TRBJ1-1, with D uncertain. Germline V gene sequence: CDR1 SEHNR, CDR2 FQNEAQ (reference sequence). The CDR3 is made up of 14 amino acids. Trimming removed 3 bases from V and 1 base from J, with 9 bases in between. The CDR3 sequence is CASSLEPENTEAFF. CDR3 bases: TGTGCCAGCAGCTTGGAGCCCGAGAACACTGAAGCTTTCTTT.

The rearrangement links TRBV2 to TRBJ2-3; TRBD1 matches at 11 bases. The trim removed 6 bases at V and 4 bases at J, leaving 6 bases unmatched. This CDR3 region has 15 residues. Germline V gives CDR1 SNHLY, CDR2 FYNNEI. CDR3 coding DNA: TGTGCCAGCAGGAGAGGACAGGGGGCGTCAGATACGCAGTATTTT. Its translation: CASRRGQGASDTQYF.

This clonotype was detected a few times. The chain links TRBV12-3 or TRBV12-4 to TRBJ2-3; weak D call: TRBD2 (6 bases). The CDR3 loop spans 16 amino acids. V was shortened by 7 bases and J by 3 bases, with 20 bases between the two germline ends. The CDR3 DNA follows: TGTGCCAGCACAACTCGGAGGGCCGGTGCGACAGATACGCAGTATTTT. It specifies CASTTRRAGATDTQYF.

This chain connects TRBV12-3 or TRBV12-4 to TRBJ2-1; 9 nucleotides line up with TRBD2. This CDR3 region has 13 residues. The V gene end was trimmed by 7 bases and the J gene end by 4 bases; junction bases not matched to a gene: 2. Written as DNA, the CDR3 is TGTGCCAGCATGACTAGCGGTTACAATGAGCAGTTCTTC. This gives the protein CASMTSGYNEQFF.

The J gene is TRBJ2-1, the V gene TRBV4-2, with D maybe TRBD1 (6 bases). The germline gives CDR1 LGHNA, CDR2 YNFKEQ. This CDR3 contains 17 residues. Trimming pared 0 bases from V and 4 bases from J, leaving 16 bases between. The CDR3 DNA follows: TGTGCCAGCAGCCAAGACAGGGGCGGTCAATCGTACAATGAGCAGTTCTTC. This gives the protein CASSQDRGGQSYNEQFF.

The chain uses TRBV4-1 and TRBJ1-2, with D unresolved. Per germline, CDR1 MGHRA and CDR2 YSYEKL. The CDR3 is 17 amino acids. V lost 4 bases to trimming and J lost 2 bases, with 20 bases between them. This CDR3 is CASSPTLTRTANYGYTF. CDR3 nucleotide sequence: TGCGCCAGCAGCCCGACCCTAACGAGGACGGCCAACTATGGCTACACCTTC.

The chain joins TRBV2 to TRBJ2-1; 9 bases map to TRBD2. Germline loops: CDR1 SNHLY, CDR2 FYNNEI. CDR3 length: 15 amino acids. V lost 3 bases to trimming and J lost 10 bases; unmatched junction nucleotides: 10. CDR3 residues: CASSDFQREAPEQFF. The CDR3 DNA is TGTGCCAGCAGTGACTTCCAGCGGGAGGCCCCAGAGCAGTTCTTC.

In its sample, this clonotype was seen many times. This chain links TRBV29-1 with TRBJ2-1, with TRBD2 matching 10 bases. Germline CDR1 is SQVTM and CDR2 is ANQGSEA. The length of the CDR3 is 15 residues. Trimming cost V 7 bases and J 3 bases; bases outside gene matches: 9. Here the CDR3 DNA reads TGCAGCGCATCGGGGAGCGGGGGGGTCTACAATGAGCAGTTCTTC. Translated, it gives CSASGSGGVYNEQFF.

This clonotype has a handful of counts. This chain uses TRBV4-1 with TRBJ2-2; 7 positions agree with TRBD2. Germline V lookup: CDR1 MGHRA, CDR2 YSYEKL. CDR3 length: 15 residues. V was pared by 3 bases and J by 6 bases, with 7 bases of the junction left unmatched. The CDR3 DNA reads as TGCGCCAGCAGCCATTCTAAAACTAGCGCCGGGGAGCTGTTTTTT. This sequence encodes CASSHSKTSAGELFF.

This clonotype has at least ten counts. V usage is TRBV28 and J usage is TRBJ2-3; the match to TRBD1 covers 7 bases. Germline values: CDR1 MDHEN, CDR2 SYDVKM. The CDR3 is 15 amino acids. The junction had 8 bases not matched to a gene; V was cut back by 6 bases and J by 2 bases. The CDR3 bases are TGTGCCAGCAGACCTCCGGGACAGAACACAGATACGCAGTATTTT. It encodes CASRPPGQNTDTQYF.

The rearrangement uses TRBV12-3 or TRBV12-4 and TRBJ1-1, with a possible D match to TRBD1 (5 bases). V lost 4 bases to trimming and J lost 6 bases, with 12 bases between them. CDR3 length: 13 residues. CDR3 in amino acids: CASSYIQGPEAFF. The CDR3 DNA follows: TGTGCCAGCAGTTACATCCAGGGCCCTGAAGCTTTCTTT.

The genes are TRBV20-1 and TRBJ2-1; tentatively, D is TRBD2 (6 bases). V was cut by 4 bases and J by 0 bases, with 13 bases left in between. The CDR3 contains 15 residues. Germline V CDR1 and CDR2: DFQATT, SNEGSKA (reference sequence). The chain's CDR3 is CSAKGTSSSYNEQFF. The CDR3 nucleotides read TGCAGTGCTAAAGGGACTTCTAGCTCCTACAATGAGCAGTTCTTC.

This clonotype was observed many times. This sequence joins TRBV12-3 or TRBV12-4 and TRBJ2-4; D ambiguous. This CDR3 region has 14 residues. V was pared by 3 bases and J by 7 bases, with 13 bases between. CDR3: CASSFVSPRNIQYF. DNA of the CDR3: TGTGCCAGCAGTTTTGTGTCCCCTCGGAACATTCAGTACTTC.

This clonotype came up many times. J is TRBJ2-5 and V is TRBV10-3; the D gene is possibly TRBD2 (6 bases). V lost 3 bases and J 4 bases, leaving 12 bases between the germline ends. CDR3 length: 14 amino acids. CDR1 and CDR2 (germline): ENHRY, SYGVKD. CDR3 sequence: CAISDGGLGETQYF. The CDR3 nucleotides are TGTGCCATCAGTGATGGAGGGCTGGGAGAGACCCAGTACTTC.

This clonotype was observed at least ten times. The CDR3 DNA reads TGTGCCAGCAGGGGAAGACTAGCGGGAGCCCCGGATTCCTACAATGAGCAGTTCTTC. This translates into CASRGRLAGAPDSYNEQFF. The V and J genes are TRBV12-3 or TRBV12-4 and TRBJ2-1; 12 bases are shared with TRBD2. The ends lost 6 bases at V and 1 base at J; junction bases unmatched: 13. The CDR3 extends over 19 amino acids.

This clonotype was seen repeatedly, ten times or more. This rearrangement joins TRBV20-1 to TRBJ2-4, with 11 nucleotides matching TRBD2. V was clipped by 3 bases and J by 1 base; unmatched bases: 11. Germline lookup yields CDR1 DFQATT and CDR2 SNEGSKA (reference sequence). The CDR3 extends over 18 amino acids. CDR3 nucleotides: TGCAGTGCTAGGGGACTAGCGGCTCCCCGCGGGGCCAAAAACATTCAGTACTTC. Amino acid sequence: CSARGLAAPRGAKNIQYF.

This clonotype has a count of ten or more. The chain carries TRBV6-5 and TRBJ2-7, with 8 bases fitting TRBD1. This CDR3 has 15 amino acids. Germline CDR1 MNHEY, CDR2 SVGAGI. Trimming took 0 bases from V and 3 from J; bases not matched to a gene: 4. The CDR3 loop reads CASSYSQGQGYEQYV. The CDR3 DNA reads TGTGCCAGCAGTTACTCGCAAGGACAGGGCTACGAGCAGTACGTC.

In this sample, this clonotype turned up many times. The rearrangement joins TRBV12-3 or TRBV12-4 to TRBJ2-1, with TRBD2 matching over 12 bases. Unmatched junction bases numbered 8, after V lost 2 bases and J lost 6 bases. The CDR3 length is 17 residues. The CDR3 here is CASSLSLAGGPGNEQFF. The CDR3, as DNA: TGTGCCAGCAGTTTATCCCTAGCGGGAGGGCCTGGCAATGAGCAGTTCTTC.

There are many counts of this clonotype. The chain employs TRBV11-2 and TRBJ1-3; 9 bases align to TRBD1. V dropped 3 bases and J dropped 2; count of bases not matched to a gene: 8. CDR1 is SGHAT, CDR2 FQNNGV, per germline. This CDR3 is 17 amino acids long. The DNA of the CDR3 is TGTGCCAGCAGCTTGGGCCGGGACAGGGATCCTGGAAACACCATATATTTT. Residues: CASSLGRDRDPGNTIYF. Complete variable domain (other parts from reference TRBV11-2 and TRBJ1-3): EAGVAQSPRYKIIEKRQSVAFWCNPISGHATLYWYQQILGQGPKLLIQFQNNGVVDDSQLPKDRFSAERLKGVDSTLKIQPAKLEDSAVYLCASSLGRDRDPGNTIYFGEGSWLTVV.

The chain couples TRBV9 to TRBJ2-1; a weak D match, TRBD2 (6 bases). Germline V lookup: CDR1 SGDLS, CDR2 YYNGEE. This CDR3 contains 14 residues. V was pared by 0 bases and J by 8 bases, with 12 bases between. CDR3 sequence (DNA): TGTGCCAGCAGCGTAGGACTAGGGTTCGATGAGCAGTTCTTC. This codes for CASSVGLGFDEQFF.

This clonotype was detected a few times. The J gene is TRBJ2-1, the V gene TRBV10-3, with D possibly TRBD2 on 5 matching bases. The CDR3 is 13 residues long. Trimming pared 5 bases from V and 4 bases from J, leaving 9 bases between. The germline CDR1 and CDR2 sequences are ENHRY and SYGVKD. The CDR3 DNA reads as TGTGCCATCAGTCCCGGGGAGTACAATGAGCAGTTCTTC. This gives the protein CAISPGEYNEQFF.